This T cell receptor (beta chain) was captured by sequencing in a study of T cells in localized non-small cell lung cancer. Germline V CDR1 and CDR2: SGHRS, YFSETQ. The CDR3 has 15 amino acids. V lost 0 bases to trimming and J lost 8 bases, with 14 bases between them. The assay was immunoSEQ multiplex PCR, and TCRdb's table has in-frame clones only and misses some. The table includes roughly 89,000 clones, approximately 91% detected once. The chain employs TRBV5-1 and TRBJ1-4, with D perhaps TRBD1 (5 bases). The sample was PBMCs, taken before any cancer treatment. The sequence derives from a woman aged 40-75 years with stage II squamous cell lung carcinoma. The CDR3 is CASSLGGREEEKLFF. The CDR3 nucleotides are TGCGCCAGCAGCTTGGGAGGCAGGGAGGAGGAAAAACTGTTTTTT.